Presented here are 21 T cell receptor beta chains from one specimen sequenced in a study of early T cells in non-severe SARS-CoV-2 infection. Each CDR3 protein gets one entry after TCRdb re-called the 5' RACE reads with MiXCR. The sample records over 85,000 distinct CDR3 sequences, around 16% being singletons. Sequencing used whole blood. All receptors derive from an adult who was a healthcare worker with PCR-confirmed SARS-CoV-2 infection or an uninfected control (not recorded which).

In this sample, this clonotype turned up a few times. The chain recombines TRBV13 with TRBJ1-1; TRBD1 is a possible D gene (5 bases). The CDR3 is 14 residues long. Per germline, CDR1 PRHDT and CDR2 FYEKMQ (reference sequence). The V end lost 8 bases, the J end lost 5 bases, and 18 bases lay between the germline ends. CDR3 bases: TGTGCCAGCTTCATCCGGGCGCGGGGGACTGAAGCTTTCTTT. Its translation is CASFIRARGTEAFF.

J is TRBJ2-3 and V is TRBV7-7; D might be TRBD2 (6 bases). Between the trimmed V and J ends, which lost 4 bases and 11 bases, there was a span of 16 bases. The CDR3 extends over 13 amino acids. Germline loops: CDR1 SSHAT, CDR2 FNYEAQ (reference sequence). The CDR3 nucleotides are TGTGCCAGCAGCTCGGATCTAACGGGAGAGCAGTATTTT. Translating gives CASSSDLTGEQYF. Combining the CDR3 with reference TRBV7-7 and TRBJ2-3 gives the whole variable domain GAGVSQSPRYKVTKRGQDVTLRCDPISSHATLYWYQQALGQGPEFLTYFNYEAQPDKSGLPSDRFSAERPEGSISTLTIQRTEQRDSAMYRCASSSDLTGEQYFGPGTRLTVL.

This chain connects TRBV7-2 to TRBJ2-7; D gene unclear. Trimming cost V 2 bases and J 0 bases, with 8 bases left between them. CDR3 length equals 14 residues. CDR1 is SGHTA, CDR2 FQGNSA, per germline. The CDR3 protein is CASSLSRSSYEQYF. In DNA, the CDR3 is TGTGCCAGCAGCTTATCCAGAAGCTCCTACGAGCAGTACTTC.

This clonotype was counted between two and nine times. V usage is TRBV27 and J usage is TRBJ2-1; no clear D. CDR1 is MNHEY, CDR2 SMNVEV, per germline (reference sequence). Trimming took 6 bases from V and 4 from J, leaving 4 bases between them. CDR3 length: 11 residues. This chain's CDR3 is CASRGYNEQFF. The CDR3 DNA sequence: TGTGCCAGCAGAGGGTACAATGAGCAGTTCTTC.

This clonotype was seen more than once but under ten times. The chain carries TRBV20-1 and TRBJ2-5, with 14 bases aligning to TRBD2. The CDR3 contains 16 residues. V was clipped by 6 bases and J by 5 bases; unmatched bases: 11. Germline lookup yields CDR1 DFQATT and CDR2 SNEGSKA (reference sequence). For the CDR3, the DNA is TGCAGTGCAAGAACAGGGACTAGCGGGGGCGGGGAGACCCAGTACTTC. Protein sequence: CSARTGTSGGGETQYF.

V is TRBV6-2 or TRBV6-3 and J is TRBJ1-6; D call uncertain. The CDR3 has 14 amino acids. Deletions cut 0 bases from V and 7 bases from J, with 7 bases between. CDR1 MNHEY and CDR2 SVGEGT come from the germline V gene. CDR3 protein: CASSYSIPNSPLHF. Here the CDR3 DNA reads TGTGCCAGCAGTTACTCGATTCCGAATTCACCCCTCCACTTT.

This clonotype was picked up many times. V gene TRBV6-2 or TRBV6-3 combines with J gene TRBJ1-1; 8 positions agree with TRBD1. CDR3 size: 15 residues. From germline, CDR1 is MNHEY and CDR2 SVGEGT. J was trimmed by 5 bases and V by 2 bases; bases with no gene match: 7. The CDR3 DNA reads as TGTGCCAGCAGTTACCCTGGACAGGGTGGGACTGAAGCTTTCTTT. Residues: CASSYPGQGGTEAFF.

This clonotype was counted a few times. The chain is built from TRBV5-1 and TRBJ1-1; no reliable D call. CDR1 is SGHRS, CDR2 YFSETQ, per germline. CDR3 length: 13 amino acids. V lost 1 base and J 2 bases, leaving 6 bases between the germline ends. The CDR3 DNA follows: TGCGCCAGCAGCTTGATGATTAACACTGAAGCTTTCTTT. Amino acid sequence: CASSLMINTEAFF.

This chain uses TRBV5-6 with TRBJ2-1, with D perhaps TRBD1 (7 bases). Germline V gives CDR1 SGHDT, CDR2 YYEEEE. V lost 1 base and J 0 bases, leaving 14 bases between the germline ends. CDR3 size: 17 residues. The chain's CDR3 is CASSLSTGRSSYNEQFF. The CDR3 DNA reads as TGTGCCAGCAGCTTGTCGACAGGGAGGAGCTCCTACAATGAGCAGTTCTTC.

CDR3 sequence reads: CASSYGGTGELFF. CDR3 DNA: TGTGCCAGCAGCTATGGGGGCACCGGGGAGCTGTTTTTT. This rearrangement joins TRBV5-4 to TRBJ2-2; possibly TRBD1 or TRBD2 for D (5 bases each). This CDR3 contains 13 residues. Germline CDR1 is SGHNT and CDR2 is YYREEE (reference sequence). Trimming cost V 3 bases and J 4 bases, with 7 bases left between them.

CDR3 loop: CASSVRWTQNTDTQYF. The CDR3 DNA is TGTGCCAGCAGCGTAAGGTGGACCCAGAACACAGATACGCAGTATTTT. This chain joins TRBV9 and TRBJ2-3; D unclear. Trimming shortened V by 1 base and J by 2 bases, and 14 bases separated the two germline ends. The CDR3 contains 16 residues. Germline-derived CDR1 and CDR2 are SGDLS and YYNGEE.

The CDR3 nucleotides read TGTGCCAGCAGTCAGAGGGACTTTCGGGGAGAGACCCAGTACTTC. Protein sequence: CASSQRDFRGETQYF. The chain links TRBV12-3 or TRBV12-4 to TRBJ2-5; maybe TRBD2 (6 bases). This CDR3 is 15 amino acids long. Trimming took 5 bases from V and 4 from J, leaving 17 bases between them.

This chain uses TRBV5-6 with TRBJ2-2; 10 bases are shared with TRBD1. This CDR3 is 16 amino acids long. V was clipped by 3 bases and J by 3 bases; unmatched bases: 5. Germline CDR1 SGHDT, CDR2 YYEEEE. The DNA of the CDR3 is TGTGCCAGCAGCTGGACCGGACAGGGGGACACCGGGGAGCTGTTTTTT. Its translation: CASSWTGQGDTGELFF.

This clonotype was detected only a few times. The chain uses TRBV5-1 and TRBJ2-2; the D is unclear. This CDR3 contains 15 residues. V lost 2 bases and J lost 0, with 8 bases in between. CDR1 and CDR2 from the germline V gene are SGHRS and YFSETQ. CDR3 DNA: TGCGCCAGCAGCTTACCTATCGCGAACACCGGGGAGCTGTTTTTT. Translating gives CASSLPIANTGELFF.

This clonotype was counted only a few times. The chain is built from TRBV25-1 and TRBJ1-1, with D possibly matching TRBD1 (5 bases). Germline CDR1 MGHDK, CDR2 SYGVNS. The CDR3 contains 14 residues. V gave up 8 bases and J gave up 4 bases, with 17 bases separating them. The CDR3 protein is CASSTQGTFTEAFF. For the CDR3, the DNA is TGTGCCAGCTCAACCCAGGGTACCTTCACTGAAGCTTTCTTT.

CDR3 amino acids: CASSLGQGHHEQYF. CDR3 in DNA: TGTGCCAGCAGCTTAGGGCAGGGACACCACGAGCAGTACTTC. The chain has TRBV7-9 and TRBJ2-7; D may be TRBD1 (6 bases). The V gene's germline CDR1 is SEHNR and CDR2 FQNEAQ (reference sequence). The length of the CDR3 is 14 residues. V lost 1 base and J 5 bases, leaving 12 bases between the germline ends. The full variable domain, its missing parts supplied by reference TRBV7-9 and TRBJ2-7, is DTGVSQNPRHKITKRGQNVTFRCDPISEHNRLYWYRQTLGQGPEFLTYFQNEAQLEKSRLLSDRFSAERPKGSFSTLEIQRTEQGDSAMYLCASSLGQGHHEQYFGPGTRLTVT.

V gene TRBV12-5 combines with J gene TRBJ2-7; D perhaps matches TRBD1 (6 bases). Trimming removed 1 base from V and 2 bases from J, with 6 bases in between. The CDR3 is 13 residues long. Germline V CDR1 and CDR2: LGHNT, FRNRAP. The CDR3 nucleotides are TGTGCTAGTGGTTTGGGGACAGCCTACGAGCAGTACTTC. Protein product: CASGLGTAYEQYF.

The chain is built from TRBV27 and TRBJ2-4, with TRBD2 as a possible D gene (5 bases). The germline V and J ends were trimmed by 5 bases and 7 bases, with 15 bases remaining between them. Germline-derived CDR1 and CDR2 are MNHEY and SMNVEV (reference sequence). CDR3 length: 14 residues. CDR3: CASSPQRLFNIQYF. The CDR3 bases are TGTGCCAGCAGTCCACAGAGACTATTTAACATTCAGTACTTC.

The V and J genes are TRBV28 and TRBJ2-3; TRBD2 agrees at 7 bases. CDR1 and CDR2 (germline): MDHEN, SYDVKM. Trimming took 4 bases from V and 2 from J; bases not matched to a gene: 12. This CDR3 is built from 17 residues. The CDR3 coding sequence is TGTGCCAGCAGTTCCCCGGTCGGTAGCGGGTTCACAGATACGCAGTATTTT. Encoded protein: CASSSPVGSGFTDTQYF.

The gene calls are TRBV7-2 and TRBJ2-7; 16 bases align to TRBD2. The V and J ends lost 4 bases and 12 bases, in that order; junction bases with no gene match: 12. CDR1 SGHTA and CDR2 FQGNSA come from the germline V gene. The CDR3 is 16 residues long. The CDR3 is CASSYGTSGRAYNPYF. CDR3 nucleotide sequence: TGTGCCAGCAGCTATGGGACTAGCGGGAGGGCCTACAATCCGTACTTC.

The chain couples TRBV27 to TRBJ2-7; D gene unclear. The germline gives CDR1 MNHEY, CDR2 SMNVEV (reference sequence). This CDR3 has 13 amino acids. With 5 bases removed from V and 1 base from J, the gap between germline ends came to 9 bases. The DNA of the CDR3 is TGTGCCAGCAGTCCTGGATTTTCCTACGAGCAGTACTTC. The encoded protein is CASSPGFSYEQYF.